The T cell receptor beta chain described here comes from a study of radiation and T cells in renal cell carcinoma. Produced via immunoSEQ multiplex PCR; TCRdb's table is partial and in-frame only. The sample lists around 64,000 clones, approximately 80% occurring once. Time point described: blood 4 weeks post-SBRT, at nephrectomy. Described treatment: 15 Gy SBRT to primary tumor, nephrectomy 4 weeks later. After SBRT, blood was collected at 2 and 4 weeks, plus baseline. The patient's renal cell carcinoma had clear cell pathology. Trimming left V 0 bases short and J 4 bases short, with 14 bases between. Germline V gene data show CDR1 as SGHRS and CDR2 as YFSETQ. The CDR3 consists of 16 residues.

The rearrangement uses TRBV5-1 and TRBJ1-3; D unresolved. The sequencing used blood, collected from a patient whose treatment included radiotherapy and nephrectomy. This TCR was sampled from a man aged 55 to 69 with renal cell carcinoma. CDR3 in amino acids: CASSLDHGVVGNTIYF. The CDR3 coding sequence is TGCGCCAGCAGCTTGGATCATGGGGTAGTCGGAAACACCATATATTTT. Combining the CDR3 with reference TRBV5-1 and TRBJ1-3 gives the whole variable domain KAGVTQTPRYLIKTRGQQVTLSCSPISGHRSVSWYQQTPGQGLQFLFEYFSETQRNKGNFPGRFSGRQFSNSRSEMNVSTLELGDSALYLCASSLDHGVVGNTIYFGEGSWLTVV.